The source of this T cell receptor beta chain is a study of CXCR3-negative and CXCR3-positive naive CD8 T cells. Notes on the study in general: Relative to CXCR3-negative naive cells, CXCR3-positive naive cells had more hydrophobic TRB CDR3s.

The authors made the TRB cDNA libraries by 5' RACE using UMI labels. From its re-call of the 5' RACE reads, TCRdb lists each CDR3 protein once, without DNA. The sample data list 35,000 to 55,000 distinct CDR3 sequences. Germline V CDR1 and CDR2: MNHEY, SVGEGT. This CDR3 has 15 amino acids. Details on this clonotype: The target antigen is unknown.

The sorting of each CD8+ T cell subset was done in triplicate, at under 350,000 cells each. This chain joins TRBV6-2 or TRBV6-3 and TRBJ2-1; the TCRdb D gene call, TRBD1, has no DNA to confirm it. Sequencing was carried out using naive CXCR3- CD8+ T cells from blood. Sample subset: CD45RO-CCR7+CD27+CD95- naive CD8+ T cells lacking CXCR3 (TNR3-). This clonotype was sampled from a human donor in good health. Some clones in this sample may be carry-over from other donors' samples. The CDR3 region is CASSYLVTGRNEQFF.